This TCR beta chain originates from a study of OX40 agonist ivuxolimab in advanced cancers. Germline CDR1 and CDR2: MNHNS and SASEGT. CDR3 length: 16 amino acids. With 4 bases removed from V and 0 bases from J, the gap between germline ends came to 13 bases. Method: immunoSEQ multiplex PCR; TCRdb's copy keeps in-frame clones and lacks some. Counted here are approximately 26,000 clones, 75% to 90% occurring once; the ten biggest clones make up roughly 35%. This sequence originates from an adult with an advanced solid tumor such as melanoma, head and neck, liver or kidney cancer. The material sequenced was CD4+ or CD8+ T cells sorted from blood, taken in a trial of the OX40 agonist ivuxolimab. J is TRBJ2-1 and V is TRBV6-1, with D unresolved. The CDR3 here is CASSATADSSYNEQFF. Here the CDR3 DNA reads TGTGCCAGCAGTGCTACGGCGGATAGCTCCTACAATGAGCAGTTCTTC.